One sample yielded the 24 T cell receptor beta chains listed below, sequenced in a study of molecular identifiers for immune sequencing clone quantification. TCRdb reanalysed the PCR reads using MiXCR and keeps one entry per CDR3 protein. The table includes hundreds of thousands of distinct CDR3 sequences, around 20% detected once. The specimen was naive CD8+ T cells from blood, with Jurkat cell RNA spiked in. Regarding subset: FACS-sorted CD8+CD4-CCR7+CD45RA+ naive T cells. These receptors came from a human donor in good health. Some libraries in this study had Jurkat cell RNA spiked in.

This clonotype was observed a few times. The V gene is TRBV19, the J gene TRBJ1-1, with D uncertain. V dropped 3 bases and J dropped 1 base, with 3 bases sitting between them. This CDR3 region has 12 residues. Germline CDR1 reads LNHDA; CDR2 reads SQIVND (reference sequence). The CDR3 here is CASSMQNTEAFF. The CDR3 DNA follows: TGTGCCAGTAGTATGCAGAACACTGAAGCTTTCTTT.

Comments on this clonotype: A much bigger clone sits one base away, suggesting this may be a read error. V and J are TRBV5-3 and TRBJ2-3, with D uncertain. TRBV5-3 is treated as an ORF (open reading frame) with a function not yet certain. CDR3 length: 15 residues. In nucleotides, the CDR3 is TGTGCCAGCAGCTTGCGGCATGAGTACCCAGATACGCAGTATTTT. Translated: CASSLRHEYPDTQYF.

For the CDR3, the DNA is TGTGCCAGCAGTTACTCGGGAGGGGGCCGAGAGACCCAGTACTTC. Its protein is CASSYSGGGRETQYF. The J gene is TRBJ2-5, the V gene TRBV6-5; perhaps D is TRBD1 or TRBD2 (7 bases each). The germline V gene has CDR1 MNHEY and CDR2 SVGAGI. Deletions cut 0 bases from V and 4 bases from J, with 12 bases between. There are 15 residues in the CDR3.

With regard to this clonotype: This clone may be a read error of a much larger clone one base away. The V and J genes are TRBV14 and TRBJ1-4; possibly TRBD1 for D (5 bases). The CDR3 runs 15 residues. From germline, CDR1 is SGHDN and CDR2 FVKESK. V was pared by 4 bases and J by 4 bases, with 13 bases between. CDR3 sequence (DNA): TGTGCCAGCAGCCCCTTAAAAGGGGTTAATGAAAAACTGTTTTTT. Its protein is CASSPLKGVNEKLFF.

Comment on this clonotype: A clone one base away is much larger, so this may be a read error. The gene calls are TRBV11-2 and TRBJ2-1, with 8 bases matching TRBD2. Germline V gene lookup returns CDR1 SGHAT and CDR2 FQNNGV. The CDR3 is 14 amino acids. V dropped 5 bases and J dropped 9; count of bases not matched to a gene: 9. CDR3 protein: CASSVYGGAFEQFF. CDR3 in DNA: TGTGCCAGCAGCGTATACGGGGGGGCCTTTGAGCAGTTCTTC. Drawing the rest from reference TRBV11-2 and TRBJ2-1, the complete variable domain is EAGVAQSPRYKIIEKRQSVAFWCNPISGHATLYWYQQILGQGPKLLIQFQNNGVVDDSQLPKDRFSAERLKGVDSTLKIQPAKLEDSAVYLCASSVYGGAFEQFFGPGTRLTVL.

This clonotype was seen a few times. The V call is TRBV28, the J call TRBJ2-1; TRBD2 agrees at 9 bases. Germline V lookup: CDR1 MDHEN, CDR2 SYDVKM. This CDR3 region has 16 residues. Losses at the gene ends were 4 bases for V and 9 bases for J; bases not matched to a gene: 13. The CDR3: CASSSGLWGTSREQFF. CDR3 nucleotide sequence: TGTGCCAGCAGTTCTGGGTTGTGGGGGACTAGCCGTGAGCAGTTCTTC.

This clonotype was seen repeatedly, ten times or more. This chain joins TRBV15 and TRBJ1-5; tentative D call: TRBD1 (6 bases). Germline V gives CDR1 LNHNV, CDR2 YYDKDF (reference sequence). The CDR3 extends over 16 amino acids. The germline V and J ends were trimmed by 3 bases and 0 bases, with 12 bases remaining between them. In DNA, the CDR3 is TGTGCCACCAGCAGCCAGACAGGCTATAGCAATCAGCCCCAGCATTTT. Protein product: CATSSQTGYSNQPQHF. The variable domain in full, with the rest retrieved from reference TRBV15 and TRBJ1-5, is DAMVIQNPRYQVTQFGKPVTLSCSQTLNHNVMYWYQQKSSQAPKLLFHYYDKDFNNEADTPDNFQSRRPNTSFCFLDIRSPGLGDTAMYLCATSSQTGYSNQPQHFGDGTRLSIL.

On this clonotype itself: A much larger clone differs from this one at a single base, so this may be a read error. The V gene is TRBV3-1, the J gene TRBJ2-7; TRBD1 might be the D (5 bases). The ends were cut back, 2 bases at V and 4 bases at J, with 12 bases in the middle. From germline, CDR1 is LGHDT and CDR2 YNNKEL (reference sequence). The CDR3 is 14 residues long. CDR3 residues: CASSQHEDTYEQYF. The CDR3 region has the DNA TGTGCCAGCAGCCAACACGAGGACACGTACGAGCAGTACTTC.

The gene calls are TRBV6-2 or TRBV6-3 and TRBJ1-1; unclear D gene. Trimming cost V 7 bases and J 8 bases, with 23 bases left between them. Germline lookup yields CDR1 MNHEY and CDR2 SVGEGT. The CDR3 spans 15 residues. CDR3 in amino acids: CASTTVMAPTTEAFF. CDR3 nucleotides: TGTGCCAGCACCACTGTCATGGCACCTACTACCGAAGCTTTCTTT.

This clonotype has at least ten counts. The V call is TRBV24-1, the J call TRBJ2-2; D gene ambiguous. Looked up from germline, CDR1 is KGHDR and CDR2 is SFDVKD. The V gene lost 0 bases and the J gene lost 6 bases, with 4 bases spanning the gap. The CDR3 sequence is 13 residues long. The CDR3 bases are TGTGCCACCAGTGATTTGGTGTCCGGGGAGCTGTTTTTT. It translates to CATSDLVSGELFF.

In its sample, this clonotype was seen many times. The chain uses TRBV7-8 and TRBJ2-3, with 13 bases identical to TRBD2. Germline values: CDR1 SGHVS, CDR2 FQNEAQ. The CDR3 length is 16 residues. V was pared by 5 bases and J by 4 bases, with 6 bases of the junction left unmatched. The CDR3 DNA sequence: TGTGCCAGCAGCGCAGGACTAGCGGGGGCTCCAGATACGCAGTATTTT. This codes for CASSAGLAGAPDTQYF.

This clonotype was detected many times. The chain uses TRBV7-9 and TRBJ2-7; TRBD2 agrees at 13 bases. V was pared by 6 bases and J by 1 base, with 6 bases of the junction left unmatched. Germline V gene data show CDR1 as SEHNR and CDR2 as FQNEAQ (reference sequence). The CDR3 spans 16 residues. CDR3 amino acids: CASRTSGGAYSYEQYF. The DNA of the CDR3 is TGTGCCAGCAGAACTAGCGGGGGGGCCTATTCCTACGAGCAGTACTTC.

This clonotype turned up a few times. This rearrangement joins TRBV7-9 to TRBJ2-3; maybe TRBD1 (6 bases). The CDR3 contains 17 residues. From germline, CDR1 is SEHNR and CDR2 FQNEAQ (reference sequence). V was trimmed by 5 bases and J by 2 bases, leaving 20 bases between them. The CDR3 spells CASSLHSGDHYTDTQYF. The CDR3 coding sequence is TGTGCCAGCAGCCTTCATTCAGGGGACCATTACACAGATACGCAGTATTTT.

In the case of this clonotype: Since a much larger clone is just one base distant, this may be a read error. V usage is TRBV2 and J usage is TRBJ1-1; 10 bases line up with TRBD1. CDR3 size: 13 residues. The germline V gene has CDR1 SNHLY and CDR2 FYNNEI. V was pared by 8 bases and J by 4 bases, with 4 bases of the junction left unmatched. CDR3 sequence: CASGDRGSTEAFF. DNA of the CDR3: TGTGCCAGCGGGGACAGGGGAAGCACTGAAGCTTTCTTT.

This clonotype showed up many times. The chain couples TRBV6-5 to TRBJ2-3; the match to TRBD2 covers 13 bases. CDR1 and CDR2 from the germline V gene are MNHEY and SVGAGI. The CDR3 loop spans 15 amino acids. Unmatched junction bases numbered 6, after V lost 6 bases and J lost 6 bases. The CDR3 is CASSRLAGGRDTQYF. The CDR3 nucleotides read TGTGCCAGCAGCCGACTAGCGGGAGGTAGGGATACGCAGTATTTT.

This clonotype was picked up many times. CDR3 sequence reads: CASSYRLAGGRIDEQYF. Written as DNA, the CDR3 is TGTGCCAGCAGCTACCGACTAGCGGGGGGGCGTATCGACGAGCAGTACTTC. The V gene is TRBV5-4, the J gene TRBJ2-7; 14 bases line up with TRBD2. The CDR3 is 17 amino acids. The germline V gene encodes CDR1 SGHNT and CDR2 YYREEE (reference sequence). Trimming cost V 3 bases and J 5 bases; bases outside gene matches: 10.

This clonotype was observed a few times. The chain is built from TRBV12-3 or TRBV12-4 and TRBJ2-1; 7 positions match TRBD2. This CDR3 has 15 residues. Trimming at V came to 5 bases and at J to 4 bases, leaving 8 bases not matched to a gene. The CDR3 here is CASSTRLADYNEQFF. CDR3 coding DNA: TGTGCCAGCAGTACCCGTCTAGCGGATTACAATGAGCAGTTCTTC.

This sequence joins TRBV30 and TRBJ1-2; D may be TRBD1 (5 bases). This CDR3 region has 12 residues. CDR1 is GTSNPN, CDR2 SVGIG, per germline (reference sequence). V lost 5 bases to trimming and J lost 4 bases, with 11 bases between them. The CDR3 is CAWGPGGYGYTF. For the CDR3, the DNA is TGTGCCTGGGGCCCGGGGGGCTATGGCTACACCTTC.

This clonotype was recorded many times. V gene TRBV27 combines with J gene TRBJ2-3; D unresolved. Trimming took 4 bases from V and 4 from J, leaving 9 bases between them. The CDR3 is 13 amino acids. Germline values: CDR1 MNHEY, CDR2 SMNVEV (reference sequence). DNA for the CDR3: TGTGCCAGCAGTTCCTTTTCGGCAGATACGCAGTATTTT. Translated: CASSSFSADTQYF.

There are many counts of this clonotype. The chain links TRBV5-1 to TRBJ2-4, with a tentative D call TRBD2 (5 bases). The ends were cut back, 3 bases at V and 9 bases at J, with 10 bases in the middle. This CDR3 contains 12 residues. Germline CDR1 SGHRS, CDR2 YFSETQ. CDR3 DNA: TGCGCCAGCAGCTCACAAGAGGGCATTCAGTACTTC. Encoded protein: CASSSQEGIQYF.

This clonotype occurred a few times. For the CDR3, the DNA is TGTGCCAGCAGTTTAACCACCTGGACCACCGGCTACACTGAAGCTTTCTTT. Encoded protein: CASSLTTWTTGYTEAFF. This rearrangement joins TRBV12-3 or TRBV12-4 to TRBJ1-1; D uncertain. There are 17 residues in the CDR3. V lost 2 bases to trimming and J lost 3 bases, with 19 bases between them.

Many counts were recorded for this clonotype. The chain couples TRBV14 to TRBJ2-7; 13 nucleotides match TRBD2. CDR1 and CDR2 from the germline V gene are SGHDN and FVKESK. V gave up 5 bases and J gave up 3 bases; unmatched junction bases: 1. The CDR3 sequence is 14 residues long. The CDR3 spells CASSWTSGGYEQYF. Here the CDR3 DNA reads TGTGCCAGCAGCTGGACTAGCGGGGGCTACGAGCAGTACTTC.

Many counts were recorded for this clonotype. The genes are TRBV9 and TRBJ2-2, with 7 bases that match TRBD2. Unmatched junction bases numbered 3, after V lost 0 bases and J lost 1 base. From germline, CDR1 is SGDLS and CDR2 YYNGEE. This CDR3 spans 16 amino acids. The CDR3 reads CASSVVPSGNTGELFF. The CDR3 nucleotides read TGTGCCAGCAGCGTAGTTCCTAGCGGGAACACCGGGGAGCTGTTTTTT.

This clonotype was detected a few times. The chain uses TRBV7-2 and TRBJ2-5; 12 bases align to TRBD1. J gave up 9 bases and V 5 bases, and 10 bases lay outside the gene matches. Per germline, CDR1 SGHTA and CDR2 FQGNSA. CDR3 length: 15 residues. CDR3 DNA: TGTGCCAGCAGCATAGGGACAGGGGGCGCCGAGGCCCAGTACTTC. Protein sequence: CASSIGTGGAEAQYF.